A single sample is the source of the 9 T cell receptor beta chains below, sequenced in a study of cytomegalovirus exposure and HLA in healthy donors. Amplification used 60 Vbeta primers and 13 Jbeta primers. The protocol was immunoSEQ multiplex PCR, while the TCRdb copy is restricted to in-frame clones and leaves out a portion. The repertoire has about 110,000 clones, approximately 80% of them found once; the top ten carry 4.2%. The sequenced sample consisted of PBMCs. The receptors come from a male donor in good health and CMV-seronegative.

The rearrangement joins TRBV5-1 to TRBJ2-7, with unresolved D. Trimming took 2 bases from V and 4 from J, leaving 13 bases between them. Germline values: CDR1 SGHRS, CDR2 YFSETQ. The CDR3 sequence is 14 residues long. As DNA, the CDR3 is TGCGCCAGCAGCTTAGATACATCCTTATACGAGCAGTACTTC. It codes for CASSLDTSLYEQYF.

This chain's CDR3 is CASNSLGRGGGLKNEQFF. In DNA, the CDR3 is TGTGCCAGCAACAGTTTGGGGAGGGGGGGAGGGTTAAAAAATGAGCAGTTCTTC. The rearrangement joins TRBV28 to TRBJ2-1; perhaps TRBD2 as D (7 bases). Germline CDR1 and CDR2: MDHEN and SYDVKM. Trimming removed 7 bases from V and 7 bases from J, with 29 bases in between. This CDR3 contains 18 residues.

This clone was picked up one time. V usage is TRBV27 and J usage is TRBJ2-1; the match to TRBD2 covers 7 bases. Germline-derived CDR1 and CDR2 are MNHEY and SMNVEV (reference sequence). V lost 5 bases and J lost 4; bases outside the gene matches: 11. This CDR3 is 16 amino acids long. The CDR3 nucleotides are TGTGCCAGCAGTCTCTGGGGGGGAGGGGAATACAATGAGCAGTTCTTC. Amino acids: CASSLWGGGEYNEQFF.

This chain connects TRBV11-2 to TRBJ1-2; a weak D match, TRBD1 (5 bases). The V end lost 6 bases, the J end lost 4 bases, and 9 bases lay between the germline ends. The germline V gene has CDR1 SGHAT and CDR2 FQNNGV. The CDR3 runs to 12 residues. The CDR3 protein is CASRQGSYGYTF. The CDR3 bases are TGTGCCAGCAGGCAGGGTTCCTATGGCTACACCTTC.

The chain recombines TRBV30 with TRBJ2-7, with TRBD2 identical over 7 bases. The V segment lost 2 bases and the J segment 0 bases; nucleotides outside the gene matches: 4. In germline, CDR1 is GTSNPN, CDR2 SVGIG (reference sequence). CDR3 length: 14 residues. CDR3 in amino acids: CAWSSGVGSYEQYF. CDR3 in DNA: TGTGCCTGGAGTAGCGGGGTTGGCTCCTACGAGCAGTACTTC.

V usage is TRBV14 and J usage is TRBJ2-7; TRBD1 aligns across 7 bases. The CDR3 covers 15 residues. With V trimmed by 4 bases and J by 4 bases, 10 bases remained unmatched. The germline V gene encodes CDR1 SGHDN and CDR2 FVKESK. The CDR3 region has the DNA TGTGCCAGCAGCCGAGTGGAGACAGGGCTTTACGAGCAGTACTTC. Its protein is CASSRVETGLYEQYF.

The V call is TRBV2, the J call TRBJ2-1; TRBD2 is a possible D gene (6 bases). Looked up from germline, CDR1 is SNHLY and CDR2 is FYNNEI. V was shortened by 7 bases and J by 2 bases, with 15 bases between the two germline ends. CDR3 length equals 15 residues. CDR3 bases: TGTGCCAGCAATCACGGGGGAGGCACCTACAATGAGCAGTTCTTC. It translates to CASNHGGGTYNEQFF.

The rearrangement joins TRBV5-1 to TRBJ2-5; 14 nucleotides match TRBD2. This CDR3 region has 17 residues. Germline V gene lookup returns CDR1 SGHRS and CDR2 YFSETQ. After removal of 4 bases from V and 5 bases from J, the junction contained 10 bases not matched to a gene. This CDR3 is CASSPGTSGSSWETQYF. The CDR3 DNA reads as TGCGCCAGCAGCCCCGGGACTAGCGGGAGTTCATGGGAGACCCAGTACTTC.

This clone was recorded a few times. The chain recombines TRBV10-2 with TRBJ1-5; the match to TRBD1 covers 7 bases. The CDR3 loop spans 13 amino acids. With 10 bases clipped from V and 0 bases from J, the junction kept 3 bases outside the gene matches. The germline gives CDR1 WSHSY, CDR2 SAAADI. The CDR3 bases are TGCGCCACAACAGGGGATAGCAATCAGCCCCAGCATTTT. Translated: CATTGDSNQPQHF.